Listed below are T cell receptor beta chains from one sample, sequenced in a study of blood T cell repertoires in COVID-19. The table came from immunoSEQ multiplex PCR; TCRdb's copy has only in-frame clones and leaves some out. The table lists some 73,000 clones, approximately 85% of them singletons. Sequencing was done on a sample of peripheral blood. These TCRs come from a woman aged 80 or older with active or convalescent COVID-19. The CDR3 runs from the conserved cysteine through the conserved F or W. Each record gives: J gene, V gene, clone size, D gene, CDR3 DNA, CDR3 protein. D genes are given only for firm matches. A row's size may be missing; if present it is once, few, many or a size class.

j_gene: TRBJ2-7
v_gene: TRBV28
abundance: few
d_gene: TRBD1
CDR3nt: TGTGCCAGCACCCCCTCCGGGACAGGGACCTACGAGCAGTACTTC
CDR3aa: CASTPSGTGTYEQYF

j_gene: TRBJ2-7
v_gene: TRBV6-2/TRBV6-3
abundance: -
d_gene: -
CDR3nt: TGTGCCAGCAGTTACCCACAGGGATCCCTCGCCGAGCAGTACTTC
CDR3aa: CASSYPQGSLAEQYF

j_gene: TRBJ2-5
v_gene: TRBV5-1
abundance: -
d_gene: TRBD2
CDR3nt: TGCGCCAGCAGGTACCGGGGAGGGATAGAAGAGACCCAGTACTTC
CDR3aa: CASRYRGGIEETQYF

j_gene: TRBJ2-5
v_gene: TRBV3-1/TRBV3-2
abundance: -
d_gene: TRBD2
CDR3nt: TGTGCCACCTCCGGGACTAGCGGGGGGTCCGGTGAGACCCAGTACTTC
CDR3aa: CATSGTSGGSGETQYF

j_gene: TRBJ2-1
v_gene: TRBV5-8
abundance: -
d_gene: -
CDR3nt: TGTGCCAGCAGCTTCCCTCCCTCGGAGCAGTTCTTC
CDR3aa: CASSFPPSEQFF

j_gene: TRBJ2-1
v_gene: TRBV19
abundance: -
d_gene: TRBD1
CDR3nt: TGTGCCAGTAGTATCCGGGACAGTGAGCAGTTCTTC
CDR3aa: CASSIRDSEQFF

j_gene: TRBJ1-4
v_gene: TRBV15
abundance: -
d_gene: TRBD1
CDR3nt: TGTGCCACCAGCAGAGCGTCATTGGGACAGAATGAAAAACTGTTTTTT
CDR3aa: CATSRASLGQNEKLFF

j_gene: TRBJ2-7
v_gene: TRBV13
abundance: -
d_gene: TRBD2
CDR3nt: TGTGCCAGCAGCTTCAGAGCGGGGGTCTCCTACGAGCAGTACTTC
CDR3aa: CASSFRAGVSYEQYF

j_gene: TRBJ2-2
v_gene: TRBV6-2/TRBV6-3
abundance: few
d_gene: -
CDR3nt: TGTGCCAGCAGTTTTTTTCTCACCGGGGAGCTGTTTTTT
CDR3aa: CASSFFLTGELFF

j_gene: TRBJ2-3
v_gene: TRBV7-2
abundance: -
d_gene: -
CDR3nt: TGTGCCAGCAGCTGGGGGGACGGAGATACGCAGTATTTT
CDR3aa: CASSWGDGDTQYF

j_gene: TRBJ2-5
v_gene: TRBV2
abundance: -
d_gene: -
CDR3nt: TGTGCCAGCAGTCCACCGGGACTCCGCTTTTTCCAGTACTTC
CDR3aa: CASSPPGLRFFQYF

j_gene: TRBJ2-3
v_gene: TRBV12-3/TRBV12-4
abundance: -
d_gene: TRBD2
CDR3nt: TGTGCCAGCAGCGGGGGGAGCACAGATACGCAGTATTTT
CDR3aa: CASSGGSTDTQYF

j_gene: TRBJ2-1
v_gene: TRBV29-1
abundance: -
d_gene: TRBD2
CDR3nt: TGCAGTGTCGGGGGGGCCCGGATTGAGCAGTTCTTC
CDR3aa: CSVGGARIEQFF

j_gene: TRBJ2-7
v_gene: TRBV4-1
abundance: -
d_gene: -
CDR3nt: TGCGCCAGCAGCCAAGAGCCCCGTTCAGTGTACGAGCAGTACTTC
CDR3aa: CASSQEPRSVYEQYF

j_gene: TRBJ1-5
v_gene: TRBV28
abundance: -
d_gene: TRBD1
CDR3nt: TGTGCCAGCAGCCGACAGGGGAGGGGACAATACCAGCCCCAGCATTTT
CDR3aa: CASSRQGRGQYQPQHF

j_gene: TRBJ2-7
v_gene: TRBV4-2
abundance: -
d_gene: -
CDR3nt: TGTGCCAGCAGCCGAGGCGGGGCGAGCTCCTACGAGCAGTACTTC
CDR3aa: CASSRGGASSYEQYF

j_gene: TRBJ1-1
v_gene: TRBV4-1
abundance: -
d_gene: TRBD1
CDR3nt: TGCGCCAGCAGCCTAGGACAGGGGGGGACTGGCACTGAAGCTTTCTTT
CDR3aa: CASSLGQGGTGTEAFF

j_gene: TRBJ2-7
v_gene: TRBV6-2/TRBV6-3
abundance: -
d_gene: -
CDR3nt: TGTGCCAGCAGTTACGACTTCGCCTACGAGCAGTACTTC
CDR3aa: CASSYDFAYEQYF

j_gene: TRBJ1-1
v_gene: TRBV6-5
abundance: once
d_gene: TRBD1
CDR3nt: TGTGCCAGCAGTCGGGACAGGGGTGATAACACTGAAGCTTTCTTT
CDR3aa: CASSRDRGDNTEAFF

j_gene: TRBJ2-3
v_gene: TRBV27
abundance: -
d_gene: TRBD2
CDR3nt: TGTGCCAGCAGACCTCCGGGACTAGCGGGGGGGGACCGCCCTGGAGTATCGCAGTATTTT
CDR3aa: CASRPPGLAGGDRPGVSQYF

j_gene: TRBJ1-1
v_gene: TRBV29-1
abundance: -
d_gene: -
CDR3nt: TGCAGCGTTGAAGACGTACGGGACACTGAAGCTTTCTTT
CDR3aa: CSVEDVRDTEAFF

j_gene: TRBJ2-1
v_gene: TRBV4-1
abundance: few
d_gene: TRBD2
CDR3nt: TGCGCCAGCAGCTCTAGCGGGGGGAACAATGAGCAGTTCTTC
CDR3aa: CASSSSGGNNEQFF

j_gene: TRBJ1-4
v_gene: TRBV5-1
abundance: -
d_gene: TRBD1
CDR3nt: TGCGCCAGCAGCTTGGCCCGGGACAGCAAAGGAGAAAAACTGTTTTTT
CDR3aa: CASSLARDSKGEKLFF

j_gene: TRBJ2-5
v_gene: TRBV6-5
abundance: -
d_gene: TRBD2
CDR3nt: TGTGCCAGCAGTCGTCTGCGGGGGGTACAAGAGACCCAGTACTTC
CDR3aa: CASSRLRGVQETQYF

j_gene: TRBJ2-3
v_gene: TRBV18
abundance: -
d_gene: TRBD2
CDR3nt: TGTGCCAGCTCACAACGGCAAATAGCGGGGGGAGCGGATACGCAGTATTTT
CDR3aa: CASSQRQIAGGADTQYF

j_gene: TRBJ1-3
v_gene: TRBV7-8
abundance: -
d_gene: -
CDR3nt: TGTGCCAGCAGCCACGAGGGTCTCATGACAAACACCATATATTTT
CDR3aa: CASSHEGLMTNTIYF

j_gene: TRBJ1-2
v_gene: TRBV30
abundance: -
d_gene: TRBD1
CDR3nt: TGTGCCTGGGACAGGGAATCCGGCTATGGCTACACCTTC
CDR3aa: CAWDRESGYGYTF

j_gene: TRBJ1-1
v_gene: TRBV3-1/TRBV3-2
abundance: -
d_gene: TRBD1
CDR3nt: TGTGCCAGCAGCCACGGACAGGGGAACACTGAAGCTTTCTTT
CDR3aa: CASSHGQGNTEAFF

j_gene: TRBJ1-6
v_gene: TRBV4-3
abundance: -
d_gene: -
CDR3nt: TGCGCCAGCAGCCAAATATGGGACACCAATAATTCACCCCTCCACTTT
CDR3aa: CASSQIWDTNNSPLHF

j_gene: TRBJ1-5
v_gene: TRBV4-1
abundance: -
d_gene: -
CDR3nt: TGCGCCAGCAGCCCCGGGAGATTAGGTCAGCCCCAGCATTTT
CDR3aa: CASSPGRLGQPQHF

j_gene: TRBJ2-2
v_gene: TRBV3-1/TRBV3-2
abundance: -
d_gene: -
CDR3nt: TGTGCCAGCAGCCAAATTTTGGCAGGGCCAACGAACACCGGGGAGCTGTTTTTT
CDR3aa: CASSQILAGPTNTGELFF

j_gene: TRBJ1-5
v_gene: TRBV7-2
abundance: -
d_gene: TRBD1
CDR3nt: TGTGCCAGCAGCTTAGATGGCGGACAGGGCCGGGGTAGCAATCAGCCCCAGCATTTT
CDR3aa: CASSLDGGQGRGSNQPQHF

j_gene: TRBJ2-5
v_gene: TRBV5-4
abundance: -
d_gene: -
CDR3nt: TGTGCCAGCAGCGAGGGTTGGGAGACCCAGTACTTC
CDR3aa: CASSEGWETQYF

j_gene: TRBJ2-5
v_gene: TRBV19
abundance: -
d_gene: TRBD2
CDR3nt: TGTGCCAGTAGTAGGGGACTAGCGGGAGAGGGGGAGACCCAGTACTTC
CDR3aa: CASSRGLAGEGETQYF

j_gene: TRBJ2-7
v_gene: TRBV5-1
abundance: -
d_gene: TRBD1
CDR3nt: TGCGCCAGCAGTACCGGGACAGGCCCCTACGAGCAGTACTTC
CDR3aa: CASSTGTGPYEQYF

j_gene: TRBJ2-1
v_gene: TRBV28
abundance: -
d_gene: TRBD1
CDR3nt: TGTGCCAGCAGTCCCGGGACAGGGGACAATGAGCAGTTCTTC
CDR3aa: CASSPGTGDNEQFF

j_gene: TRBJ1-1
v_gene: TRBV4-2
abundance: once
d_gene: -
CDR3nt: TGTGCCAGCAGCCAATCCAGGGTGAACACTGAAGCTTTCTTT
CDR3aa: CASSQSRVNTEAFF

j_gene: TRBJ1-2
v_gene: TRBV12-3/TRBV12-4
abundance: -
d_gene: TRBD1
CDR3nt: TGTGCCAGCACCTCGGGACAGGTTTATGGCTACACCTTC
CDR3aa: CASTSGQVYGYTF

j_gene: TRBJ2-2
v_gene: TRBV11-2
abundance: once
d_gene: -
CDR3nt: TGTGCCAGCAGCTTATCCAGGGGCCCCGGGGAGCTGTTTTTT
CDR3aa: CASSLSRGPGELFF

j_gene: TRBJ2-3
v_gene: TRBV9
abundance: once
d_gene: -
CDR3nt: TGTGCCAGCAGCACGAGTGGCGGTACTAGCACAGATACGCAGTATTTT
CDR3aa: CASSTSGGTSTDTQYF

j_gene: TRBJ1-2
v_gene: TRBV28
abundance: -
d_gene: TRBD1
CDR3nt: TGTGCCAGCAAATACGGACAGGGCCAACTCTATGGCTACACCTTC
CDR3aa: CASKYGQGQLYGYTF